The sequence of this T cell receptor (beta chain) was determined in a study of post-analysis software for immune sequencing data. Study background: The study covered relapsing-remitting, secondary progressive and progressive-relapsing courses of multiple sclerosis.

CDR3 size: 15 residues. V lost 5 bases and J lost 9; bases outside the gene matches: 8. CDR1 is SGHDT, CDR2 YYEEEE, per germline. Study-level points and caveats: A significant reduction in normalized Chao1 diversity was observed in multiple sclerosis patients versus controls. Compared with controls, patients had more of roughly 5 TRBV segments, including TRBV5-6, TRBV5-1 and TRBV20-1. Under the F measure, samples that were prepared in one batch clustered strongly together.

Unique-molecular-identifier-tagged TCR beta cDNA libraries were used. The source material, roughly 0.9 to 11 million T cells, gave rise to roughly 500,000 cDNA molecules. TCRdb called the PCR reads again in MiXCR, with one record for every CDR3 protein. Of 600,000 to 750,000 distinct CDR3 sequences listed, around 60% were seen once; the top ten hold over 9%. In the case of this clonotype: Its target is unknown.

The chain recombines TRBV5-6 with TRBJ2-1; 13 positions agree with TRBD2. The TCR comes from a girl aged 2-10 years with multiple sclerosis. Sequencing was performed on blood. The CDR3 loop is CASRRTSGRWGEQFF. CDR3 nucleotide sequence: TGTGCCAGCAGGCGGACTAGCGGGAGATGGGGTGAGCAGTTCTTC.